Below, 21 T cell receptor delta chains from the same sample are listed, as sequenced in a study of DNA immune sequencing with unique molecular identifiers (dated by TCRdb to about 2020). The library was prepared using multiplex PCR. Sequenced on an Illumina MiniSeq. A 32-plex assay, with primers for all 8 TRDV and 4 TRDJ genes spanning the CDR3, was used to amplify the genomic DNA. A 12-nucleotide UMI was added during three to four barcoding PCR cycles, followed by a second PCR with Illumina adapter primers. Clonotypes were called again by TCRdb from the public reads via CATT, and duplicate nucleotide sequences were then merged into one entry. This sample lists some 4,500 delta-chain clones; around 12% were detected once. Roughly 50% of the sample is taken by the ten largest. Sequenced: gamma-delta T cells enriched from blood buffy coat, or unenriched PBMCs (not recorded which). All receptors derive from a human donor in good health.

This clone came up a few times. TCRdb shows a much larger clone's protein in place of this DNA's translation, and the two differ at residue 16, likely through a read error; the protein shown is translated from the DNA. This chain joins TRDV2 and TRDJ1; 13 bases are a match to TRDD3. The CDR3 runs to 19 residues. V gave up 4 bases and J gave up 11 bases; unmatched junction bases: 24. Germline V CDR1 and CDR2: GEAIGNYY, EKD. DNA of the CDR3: TGTGCCTGTGAAATAGGCCTAAACTGGGGGATACGGGCCGGGTGGAATCTCATCTTT. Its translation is CACEIGLNWGIRAGWNLIF.

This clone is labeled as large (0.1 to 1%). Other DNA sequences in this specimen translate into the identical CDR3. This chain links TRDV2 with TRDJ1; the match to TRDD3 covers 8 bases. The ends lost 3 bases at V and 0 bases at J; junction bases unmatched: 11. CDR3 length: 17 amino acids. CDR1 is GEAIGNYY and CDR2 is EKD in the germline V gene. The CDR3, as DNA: TGTGCCTGTGACCACGTACTGGGGGTTAAGTACACCGATAAACTCATCTTT. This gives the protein CACDHVLGVKYTDKLIF.

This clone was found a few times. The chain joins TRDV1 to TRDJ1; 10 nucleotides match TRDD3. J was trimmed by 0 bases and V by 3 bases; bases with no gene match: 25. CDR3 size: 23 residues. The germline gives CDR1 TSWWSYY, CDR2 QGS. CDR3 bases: TGTGCTCTTGGGGAGACCTTTCCACGTACTGGGGGATCACGGTGGAGGTACACCGATAAACTCATCTTT. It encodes CALGETFPRTGGSRWRYTDKLIF.

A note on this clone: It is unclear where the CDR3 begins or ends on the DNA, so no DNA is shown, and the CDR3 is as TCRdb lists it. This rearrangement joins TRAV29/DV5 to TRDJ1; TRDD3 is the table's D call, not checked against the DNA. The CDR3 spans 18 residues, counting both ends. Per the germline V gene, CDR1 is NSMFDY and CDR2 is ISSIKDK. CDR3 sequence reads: CSVLLCSIYGGYTDKLIF.

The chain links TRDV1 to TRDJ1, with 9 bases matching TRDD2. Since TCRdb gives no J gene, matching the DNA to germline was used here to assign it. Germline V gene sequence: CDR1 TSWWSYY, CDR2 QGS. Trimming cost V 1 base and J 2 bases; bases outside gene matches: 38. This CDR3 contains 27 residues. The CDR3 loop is CALGEPEAFLQGTAKSRRVQWTDKLIF. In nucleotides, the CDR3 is TGTGCTCTTGGGGAACCAGAGGCCTTCCTACAAGGTACTGCTAAGTCCAGGAGGGTTCAGTGGACCGATAAACTCATCTTT.

The CDR3: CACDTGTGGTNTDKLIF. CDR3 DNA sequence: TGTGCCTGTGACACTGGAACTGGGGGGACTAACACCGATAAACTCATCTTT. The V call is TRDV2, the J call TRDJ1, with TRDD3 matching over 8 bases. Germline values: CDR1 GEAIGNYY, CDR2 EKD. V gave up 1 base and J gave up 0 bases; unmatched junction bases: 9. This CDR3 has 17 amino acids.

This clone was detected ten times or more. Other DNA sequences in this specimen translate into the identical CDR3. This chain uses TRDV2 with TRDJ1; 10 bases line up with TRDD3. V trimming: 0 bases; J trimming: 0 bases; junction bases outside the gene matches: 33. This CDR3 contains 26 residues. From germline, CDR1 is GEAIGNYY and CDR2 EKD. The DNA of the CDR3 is TGTGCCTGTGACACCGTCCTGGGGACGTCGGACCTCTTCGGGGGATACGGCGCCGTGTACACCGATAAACTCATCTTT. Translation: CACDTVLGTSDLFGGYGAVYTDKLIF.

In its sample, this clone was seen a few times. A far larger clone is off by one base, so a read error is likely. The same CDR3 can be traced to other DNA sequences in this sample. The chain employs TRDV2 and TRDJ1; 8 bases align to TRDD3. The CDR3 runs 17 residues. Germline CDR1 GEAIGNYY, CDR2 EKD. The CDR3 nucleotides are TGTGCATGTGACACCTTAACTGGGGGGCATGACACCGATAAACTCATCTTT. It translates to CACDTLTGGHDTDKLIF.

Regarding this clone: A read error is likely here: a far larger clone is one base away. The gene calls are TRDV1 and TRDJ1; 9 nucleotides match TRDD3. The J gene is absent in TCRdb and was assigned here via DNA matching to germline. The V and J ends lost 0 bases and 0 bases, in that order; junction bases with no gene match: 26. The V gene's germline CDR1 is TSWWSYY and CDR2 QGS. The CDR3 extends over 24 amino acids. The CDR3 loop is CALGELTTTLRSILGEVYTDKLIF. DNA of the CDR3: TGTGCTCTTGGGGAACTCACTACTACATTACGTTCAATACTGGGGGAGGTGTACACCGATAAACTCATCTTT.

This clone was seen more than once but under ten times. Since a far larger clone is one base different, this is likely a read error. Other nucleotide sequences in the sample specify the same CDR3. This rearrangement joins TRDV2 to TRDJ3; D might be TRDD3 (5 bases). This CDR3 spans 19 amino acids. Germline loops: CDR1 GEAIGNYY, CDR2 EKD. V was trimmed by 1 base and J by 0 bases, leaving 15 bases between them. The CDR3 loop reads CACDTGGLRSSWDTRQMFF. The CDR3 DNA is TGTGCCTGTGACACGGGGGGGCTGCGGAGCTCCTGGGACACCCGACAGATGTTTTTC.

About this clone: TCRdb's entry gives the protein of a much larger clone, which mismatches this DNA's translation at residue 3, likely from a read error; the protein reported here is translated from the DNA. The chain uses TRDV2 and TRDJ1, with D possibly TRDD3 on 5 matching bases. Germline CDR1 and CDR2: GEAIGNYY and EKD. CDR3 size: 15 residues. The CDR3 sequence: CAYDPVIRRTDKLIF. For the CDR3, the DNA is TGTGCCTATGACCCCGTAATACGGCGCACCGATAAACTCATCTTT.

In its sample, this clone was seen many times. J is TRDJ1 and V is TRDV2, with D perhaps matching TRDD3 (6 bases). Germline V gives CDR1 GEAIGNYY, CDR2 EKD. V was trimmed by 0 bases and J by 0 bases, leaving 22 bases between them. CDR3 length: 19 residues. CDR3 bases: TGTGCCTGTGACACCGCCCCACTCCCGTGGGGGCCCAACACCGATAAACTCATCTTT. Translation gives CACDTAPLPWGPNTDKLIF.

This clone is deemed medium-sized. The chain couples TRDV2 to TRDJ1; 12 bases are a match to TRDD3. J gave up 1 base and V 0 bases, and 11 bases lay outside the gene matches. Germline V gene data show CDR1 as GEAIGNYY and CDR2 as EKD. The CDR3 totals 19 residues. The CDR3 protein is CACDTVTSGGYVPTDKLIF. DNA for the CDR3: TGTGCCTGTGACACCGTCACCTCTGGGGGATACGTCCCCACCGATAAACTCATCTTT.

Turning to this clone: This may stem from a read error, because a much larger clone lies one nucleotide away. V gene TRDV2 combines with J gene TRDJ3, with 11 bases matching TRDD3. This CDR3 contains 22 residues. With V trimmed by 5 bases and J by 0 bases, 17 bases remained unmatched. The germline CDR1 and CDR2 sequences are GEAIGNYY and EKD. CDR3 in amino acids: CACVTTDYNWGISSWDTRQMFF. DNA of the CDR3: TGTGCCTGTGTCACTACCGATTACAACTGGGGGATAAGCTCCTGGGACACCCGACAGATGTTTTTC.

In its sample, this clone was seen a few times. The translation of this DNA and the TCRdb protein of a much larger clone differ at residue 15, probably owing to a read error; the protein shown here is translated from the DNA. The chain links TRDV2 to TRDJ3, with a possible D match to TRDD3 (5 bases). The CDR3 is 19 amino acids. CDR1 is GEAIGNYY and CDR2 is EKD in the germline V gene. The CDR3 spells CACDTGGLRSSWDTPQMFF. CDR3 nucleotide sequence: TGTGCCTGTGACACGGGGGGGCTACGGAGCTCCTGGGACACCCCACAGATGTTTTTC.

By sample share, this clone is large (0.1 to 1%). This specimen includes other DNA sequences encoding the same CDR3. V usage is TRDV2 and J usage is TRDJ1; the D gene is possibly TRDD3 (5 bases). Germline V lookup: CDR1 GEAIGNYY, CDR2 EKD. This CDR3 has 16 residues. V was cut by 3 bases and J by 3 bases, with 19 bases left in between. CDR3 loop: CACDPIGRYRADKLIF. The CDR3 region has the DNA TGTGCCTGTGACCCTATTGGGAGATACAGAGCCGATAAACTCATCTTT.

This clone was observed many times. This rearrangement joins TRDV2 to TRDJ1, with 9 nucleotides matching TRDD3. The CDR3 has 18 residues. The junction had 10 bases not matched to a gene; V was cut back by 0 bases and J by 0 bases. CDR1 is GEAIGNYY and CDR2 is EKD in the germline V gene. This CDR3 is CACDTGLWGIQYTDKLIF. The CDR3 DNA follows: TGTGCCTGTGACACCGGCCTCTGGGGGATTCAGTACACCGATAAACTCATCTTT.

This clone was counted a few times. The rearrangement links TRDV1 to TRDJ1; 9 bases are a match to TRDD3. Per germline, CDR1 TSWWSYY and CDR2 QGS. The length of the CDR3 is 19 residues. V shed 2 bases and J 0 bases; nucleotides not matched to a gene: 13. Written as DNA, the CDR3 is TGTGCTCTTGGGGAAGTCTCGTGGGGATACGCTTCGTACACCGATAAACTCATCTTT. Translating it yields CALGEVSWGYASYTDKLIF.

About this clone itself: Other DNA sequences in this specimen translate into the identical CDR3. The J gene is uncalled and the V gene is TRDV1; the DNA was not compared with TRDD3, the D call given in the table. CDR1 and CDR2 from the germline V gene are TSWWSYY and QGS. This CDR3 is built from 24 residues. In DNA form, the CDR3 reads TGTGCTCTTGGGGAACCCCGCGCCCACCTTCCTAGCCCTGGGGGAACTGGGTACACCGATAAACTCATCTTC. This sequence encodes CALGEPRAHLPSPGGTGYTDKLIF.

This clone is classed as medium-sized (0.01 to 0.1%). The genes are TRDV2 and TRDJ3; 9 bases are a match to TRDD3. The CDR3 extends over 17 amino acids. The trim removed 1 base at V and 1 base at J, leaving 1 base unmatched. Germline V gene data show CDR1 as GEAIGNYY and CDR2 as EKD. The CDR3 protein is CACDTTGGSWDTRQMFF. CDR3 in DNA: TGTGCCTGTGACACTACTGGGGGATCCTGGGACACCCGACAGATGTTTTTC.

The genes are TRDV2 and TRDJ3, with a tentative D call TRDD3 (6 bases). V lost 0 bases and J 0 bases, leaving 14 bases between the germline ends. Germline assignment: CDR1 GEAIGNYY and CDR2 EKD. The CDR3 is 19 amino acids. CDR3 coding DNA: TGTGCCTGTGACACCGCTGGGGACGGTCGCTCCTGGGACACCCGACAGATGTTTTTC. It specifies CACDTAGDGRSWDTRQMFF.